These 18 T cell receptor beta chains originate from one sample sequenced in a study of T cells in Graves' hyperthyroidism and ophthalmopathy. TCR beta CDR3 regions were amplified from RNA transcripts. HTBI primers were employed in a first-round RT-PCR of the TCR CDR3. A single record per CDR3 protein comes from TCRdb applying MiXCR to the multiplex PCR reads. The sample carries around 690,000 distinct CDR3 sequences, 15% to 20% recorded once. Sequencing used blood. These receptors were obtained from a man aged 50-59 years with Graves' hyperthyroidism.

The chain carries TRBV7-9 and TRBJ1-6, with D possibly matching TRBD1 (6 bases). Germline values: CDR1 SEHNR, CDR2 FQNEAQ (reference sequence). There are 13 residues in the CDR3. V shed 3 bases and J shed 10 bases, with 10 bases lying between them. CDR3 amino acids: CASSFTGLSPLHF. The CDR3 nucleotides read TGTGCCAGCAGCTTTACAGGGCTATCACCCCTCCACTTT.

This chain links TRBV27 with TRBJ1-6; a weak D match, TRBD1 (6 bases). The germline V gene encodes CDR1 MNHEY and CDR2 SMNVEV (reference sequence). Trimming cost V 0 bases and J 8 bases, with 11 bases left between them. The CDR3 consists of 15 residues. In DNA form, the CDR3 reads TGTGCCAGCAGTTTATCTCCCGGGGGCTATTCACCCCTCCACTTT. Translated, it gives CASSLSPGGYSPLHF.

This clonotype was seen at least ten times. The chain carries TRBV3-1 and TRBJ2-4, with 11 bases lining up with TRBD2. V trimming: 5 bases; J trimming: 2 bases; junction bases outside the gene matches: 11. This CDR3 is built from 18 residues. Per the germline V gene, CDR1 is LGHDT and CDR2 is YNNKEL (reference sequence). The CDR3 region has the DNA TGTGCCAGCAGCGAGGGACTAGCGGTTTCGGCGTCCAAAAACATTCAGTACTTC. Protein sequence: CASSEGLAVSASKNIQYF.

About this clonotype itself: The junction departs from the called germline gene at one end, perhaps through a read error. The CDR3 spells CGSSLPSGRANTGELFF. The CDR3 bases are TGTGGCAGCAGTCTCCCTAGCGGGAGGGCGAACACCGGGGAGCTGTTTTTT. The chain couples TRBV3-1 to TRBJ2-2; TRBD2 matches at 12 bases. Germline CDR1 is LGHDT and CDR2 is YNNKEL (reference sequence). The CDR3 has 17 amino acids.

The chain's CDR3 is CASSLVGGETDTQYF. CDR3 coding DNA: TGTGCCAGCAGCTTAGTGGGAGGGGAAACAGATACGCAGTATTTT. The genes are TRBV7-3 and TRBJ2-3, with 7 bases identical to TRBD2. Germline V gene sequence: CDR1 SGHTA, CDR2 FQGTGA. The CDR3 is 15 residues long. J lost 3 bases, V lost 2 bases, and 5 bases had no gene match.

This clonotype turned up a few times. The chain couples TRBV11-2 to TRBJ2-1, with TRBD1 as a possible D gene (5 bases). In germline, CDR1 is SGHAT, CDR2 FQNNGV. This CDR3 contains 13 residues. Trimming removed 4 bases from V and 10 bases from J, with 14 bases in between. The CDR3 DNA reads TGTGCCAGCAGCTCCTACAGGAAGAACGAGCAGTTCTTC. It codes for CASSSYRKNEQFF.

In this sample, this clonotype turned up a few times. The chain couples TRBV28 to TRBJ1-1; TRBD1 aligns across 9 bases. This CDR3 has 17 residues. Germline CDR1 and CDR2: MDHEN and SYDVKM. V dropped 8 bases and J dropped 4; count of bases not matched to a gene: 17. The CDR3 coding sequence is TGTGCCAGCGGACAACTACCGGGACAGGGTGGGAGCACTGAAGCTTTCTTT. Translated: CASGQLPGQGGSTEAFF.

CDR3 sequence reads: CASSQEGTGGNYGYTF. The CDR3 DNA reads as TGTGCCAGCAGCCAAGAAGGGACAGGGGGTAACTATGGCTACACCTTC. The chain is built from TRBV3-1 and TRBJ1-2, with 11 bases fitting TRBD1. V shed 0 bases, J shed 1 base, and the junction held 1 base outside the gene matches. The CDR3 sequence is 16 residues long. Germline assignment: CDR1 LGHDT and CDR2 YNNKEL (reference sequence).

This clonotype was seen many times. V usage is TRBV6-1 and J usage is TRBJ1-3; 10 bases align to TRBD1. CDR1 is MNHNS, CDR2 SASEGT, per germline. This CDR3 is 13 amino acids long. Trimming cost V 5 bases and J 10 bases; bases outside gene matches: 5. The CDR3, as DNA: TGTGCCAGCAGTCGACAGGGGGCAAGGACCATATATTTT. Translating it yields CASSRQGARTIYF.

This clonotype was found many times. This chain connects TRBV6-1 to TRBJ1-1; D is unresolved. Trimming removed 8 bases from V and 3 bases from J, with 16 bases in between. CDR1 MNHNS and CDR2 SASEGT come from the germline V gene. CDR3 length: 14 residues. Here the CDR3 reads CASLPTRGYTEAFF. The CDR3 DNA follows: TGTGCCAGCCTCCCGACAAGAGGGTACACTGAAGCTTTCTTT.

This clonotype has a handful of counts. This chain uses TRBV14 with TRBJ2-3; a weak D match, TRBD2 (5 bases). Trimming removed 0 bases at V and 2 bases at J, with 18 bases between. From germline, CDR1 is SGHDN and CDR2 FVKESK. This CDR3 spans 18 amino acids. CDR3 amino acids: CASSQDPGFLLFTDTQYF. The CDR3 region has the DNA TGTGCCAGCAGCCAAGACCCGGGGTTCCTTCTTTTCACAGATACGCAGTATTTT. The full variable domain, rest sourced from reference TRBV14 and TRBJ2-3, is EAGVTQFPSHSVIEKGQTVTLRCDPISGHDNLYWYRRVMGKEIKFLLHFVKESKQDESGMPNNRFLAERTGGTYSTLKVQPAELEDSGVYFCASSQDPGFLLFTDTQYFGPGTRLTVL.

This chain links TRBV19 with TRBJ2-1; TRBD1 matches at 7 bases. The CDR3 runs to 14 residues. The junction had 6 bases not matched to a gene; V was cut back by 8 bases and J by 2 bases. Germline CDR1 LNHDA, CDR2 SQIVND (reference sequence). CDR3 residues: CASGWTGAYNEQFF. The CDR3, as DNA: TGTGCCAGTGGTTGGACAGGAGCCTACAATGAGCAGTTCTTC.

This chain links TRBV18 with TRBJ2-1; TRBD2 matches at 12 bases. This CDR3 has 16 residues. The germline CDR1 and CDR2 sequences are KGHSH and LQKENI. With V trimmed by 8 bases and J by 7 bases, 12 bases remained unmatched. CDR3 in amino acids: CASSDWGLAGGNEQFF. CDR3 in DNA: TGTGCCAGCAGCGACTGGGGACTAGCGGGTGGAAATGAGCAGTTCTTC.

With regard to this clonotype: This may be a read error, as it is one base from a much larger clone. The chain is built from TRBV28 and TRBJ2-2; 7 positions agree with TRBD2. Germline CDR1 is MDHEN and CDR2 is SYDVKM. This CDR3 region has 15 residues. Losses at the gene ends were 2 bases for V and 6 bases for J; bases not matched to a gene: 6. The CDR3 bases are TGTGCCAGCAGTTTAGAACTAGCGAGTGCCGGGGAGCTGTTTTTT. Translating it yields CASSLELASAGELFF.

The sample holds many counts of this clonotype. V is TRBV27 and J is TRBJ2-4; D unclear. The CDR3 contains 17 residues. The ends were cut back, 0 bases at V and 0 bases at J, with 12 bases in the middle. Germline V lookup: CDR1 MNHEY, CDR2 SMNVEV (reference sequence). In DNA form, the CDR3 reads TGTGCCAGCAGTTTATCGTCGAGGATGGCAGCCAAAAACATTCAGTACTTC. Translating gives CASSLSSRMAAKNIQYF.

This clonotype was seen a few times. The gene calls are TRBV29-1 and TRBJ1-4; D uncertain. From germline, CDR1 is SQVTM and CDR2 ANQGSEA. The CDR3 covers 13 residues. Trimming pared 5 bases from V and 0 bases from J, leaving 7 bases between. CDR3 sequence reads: CSVRQSTNEKLFF. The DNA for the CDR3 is TGCAGCGTTAGACAATCAACTAATGAAAAACTGTTTTTT.

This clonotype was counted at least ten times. The CDR3 nucleotides are TGTGCCAGCTCACCACGATCGAGGGTCGAGACCCAGTACTTC. Amino acids: CASSPRSRVETQYF. The V gene is TRBV18, the J gene TRBJ2-5; possible D gene TRBD2, 5 bases. Germline V gene sequence: CDR1 KGHSH, CDR2 LQKENI. The CDR3 is 14 residues long. Trimming shortened V by 1 base and J by 5 bases, and 11 bases separated the two germline ends.

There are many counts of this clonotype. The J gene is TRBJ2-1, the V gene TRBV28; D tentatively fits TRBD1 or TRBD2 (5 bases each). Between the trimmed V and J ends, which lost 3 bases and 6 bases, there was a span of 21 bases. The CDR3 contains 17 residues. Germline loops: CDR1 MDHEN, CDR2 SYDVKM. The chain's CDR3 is CASSFPDRAEGVNEQFF. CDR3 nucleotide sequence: TGTGCCAGCAGTTTCCCGGACCGAGCGGAAGGGGTCAATGAGCAGTTCTTC. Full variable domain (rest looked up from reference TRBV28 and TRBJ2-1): DVKVTQSSRYLVKRTGEKVFLECVQDMDHENMFWYRQDPGLGLRLIYFSYDVKMKEKGDIPEGYSVSREKKERFSLILESASTNQTSMYLCASSFPDRAEGVNEQFFGPGTRLTVL.